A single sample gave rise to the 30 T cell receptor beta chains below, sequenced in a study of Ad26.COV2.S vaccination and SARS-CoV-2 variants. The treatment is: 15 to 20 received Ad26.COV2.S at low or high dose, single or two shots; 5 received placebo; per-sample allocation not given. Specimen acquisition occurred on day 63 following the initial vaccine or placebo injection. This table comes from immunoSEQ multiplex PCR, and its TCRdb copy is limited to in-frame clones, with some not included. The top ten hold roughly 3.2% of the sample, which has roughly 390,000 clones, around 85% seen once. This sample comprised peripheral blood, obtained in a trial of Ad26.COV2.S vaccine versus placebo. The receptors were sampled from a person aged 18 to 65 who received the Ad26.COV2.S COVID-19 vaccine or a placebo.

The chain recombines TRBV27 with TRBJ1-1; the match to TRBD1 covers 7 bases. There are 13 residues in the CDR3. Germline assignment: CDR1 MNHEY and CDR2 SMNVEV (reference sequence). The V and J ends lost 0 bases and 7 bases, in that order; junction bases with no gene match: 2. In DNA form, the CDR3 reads TGTGCCAGCAGTTTATCGGGGACAGATGAAGCTTTCTTT. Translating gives CASSLSGTDEAFF.

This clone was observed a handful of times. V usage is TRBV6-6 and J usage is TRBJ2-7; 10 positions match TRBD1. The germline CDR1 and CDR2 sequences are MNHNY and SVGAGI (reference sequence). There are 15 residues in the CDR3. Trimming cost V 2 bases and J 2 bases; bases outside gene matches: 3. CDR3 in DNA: TGTGCCAGCAGTTACGGCGGGACAGGGGCCTACGAGCAGTACTTC. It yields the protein CASSYGGTGAYEQYF.

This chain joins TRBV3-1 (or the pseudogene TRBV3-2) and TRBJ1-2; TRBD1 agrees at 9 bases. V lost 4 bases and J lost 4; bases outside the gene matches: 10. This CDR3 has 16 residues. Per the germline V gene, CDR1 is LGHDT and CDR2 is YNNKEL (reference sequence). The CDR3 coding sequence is TGTGCCAGCAGCCGACTATCCGGGACAGGGACCTATGGCTACACCTTC. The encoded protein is CASSRLSGTGTYGYTF.

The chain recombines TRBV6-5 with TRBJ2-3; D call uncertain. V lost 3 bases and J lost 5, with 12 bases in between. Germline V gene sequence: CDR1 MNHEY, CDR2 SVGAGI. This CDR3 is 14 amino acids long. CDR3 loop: CASSYTRIVDTQYF. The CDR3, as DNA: TGTGCCAGCAGTTATACCCGGATTGTAGATACGCAGTATTTT.

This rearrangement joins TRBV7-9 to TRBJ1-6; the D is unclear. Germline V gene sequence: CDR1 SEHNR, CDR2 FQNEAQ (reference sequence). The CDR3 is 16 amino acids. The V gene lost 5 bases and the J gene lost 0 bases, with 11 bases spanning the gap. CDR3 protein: CASSRMGSSYNSPLHF. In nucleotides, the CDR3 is TGTGCCAGCAGCCGAATGGGCAGCTCCTATAATTCACCCCTCCACTTT.

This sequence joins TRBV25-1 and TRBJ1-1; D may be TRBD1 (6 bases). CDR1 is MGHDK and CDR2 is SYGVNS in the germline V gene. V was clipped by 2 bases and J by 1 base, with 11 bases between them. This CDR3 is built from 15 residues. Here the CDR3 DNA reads TGTGCCAGCAGTGAAGGGGGAGGGGGGAACACTGAAGCTTTCTTT. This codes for CASSEGGGGNTEAFF.

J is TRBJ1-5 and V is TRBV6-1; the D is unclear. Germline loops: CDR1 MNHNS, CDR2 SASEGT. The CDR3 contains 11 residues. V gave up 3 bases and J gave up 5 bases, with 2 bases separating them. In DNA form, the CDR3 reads TGTGCCAGCAGTGAGTATCAGCCCCAGCATTTT. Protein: CASSEYQPQHF.

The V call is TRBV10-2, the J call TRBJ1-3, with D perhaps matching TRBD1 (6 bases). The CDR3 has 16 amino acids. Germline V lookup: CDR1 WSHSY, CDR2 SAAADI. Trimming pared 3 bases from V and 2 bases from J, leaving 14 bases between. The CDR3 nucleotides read TGCGCCAGCAGTGATTCCCAGGGGAGCACTGGAAACACCATATATTTT. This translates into CASSDSQGSTGNTIYF.

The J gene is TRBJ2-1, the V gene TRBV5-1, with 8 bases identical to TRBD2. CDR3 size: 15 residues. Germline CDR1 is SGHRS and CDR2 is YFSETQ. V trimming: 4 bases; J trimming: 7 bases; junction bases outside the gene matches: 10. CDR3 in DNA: TGCGCCAGCAGCGGAACCGGGACTAGGGGGAATGAGCAGTTCTTC. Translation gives CASSGTGTRGNEQFF.

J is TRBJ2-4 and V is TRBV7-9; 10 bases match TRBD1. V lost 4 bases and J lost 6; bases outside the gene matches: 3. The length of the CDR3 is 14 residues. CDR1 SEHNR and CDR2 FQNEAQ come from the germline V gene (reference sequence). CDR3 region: CASSSTGGGNIQYF. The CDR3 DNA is TGTGCCAGCAGCTCGACAGGGGGCGGAAACATTCAGTACTTC.

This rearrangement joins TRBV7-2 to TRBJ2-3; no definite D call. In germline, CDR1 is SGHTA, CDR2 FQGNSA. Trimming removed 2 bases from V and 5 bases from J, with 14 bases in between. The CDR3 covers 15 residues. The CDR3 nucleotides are TGTGCCAGCAGCTTATCAGGACCGGCGGTAGATACGCAGTATTTT. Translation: CASSLSGPAVDTQYF.

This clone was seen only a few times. CDR3 in amino acids: CASNPIQGTGELFF. The CDR3, as DNA: TGTGCCAGTAACCCTATCCAGGGCACCGGGGAGCTGTTTTTT. The V gene is TRBV19, the J gene TRBJ2-2; possibly TRBD1 for D (5 bases). Germline V gene lookup returns CDR1 LNHDA and CDR2 SQIVND (reference sequence). Between the trimmed V and J ends, which lost 7 bases and 4 bases, there was a span of 13 bases. CDR3 length: 14 amino acids.

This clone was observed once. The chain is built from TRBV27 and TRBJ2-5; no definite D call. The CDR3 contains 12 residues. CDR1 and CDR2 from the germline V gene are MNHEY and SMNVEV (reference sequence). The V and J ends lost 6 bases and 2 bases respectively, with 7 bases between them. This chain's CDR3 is CASRNSQETQYF. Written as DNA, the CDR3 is TGTGCCAGCAGGAACAGTCAAGAGACCCAGTACTTC.

The CDR3 DNA is TGCGCCAGCAGCAGGGCCGGGACAGACGCCTACGAGCAGTACTTC. It yields the protein CASSRAGTDAYEQYF. The V gene is TRBV5-1, the J gene TRBJ2-7; 7 bases map to TRBD1. The CDR3 is 15 amino acids. The J segment lost 2 bases and the V segment lost 4 bases, leaving 9 bases of the junction unmatched. Looked up from germline, CDR1 is SGHRS and CDR2 is YFSETQ.

DNA of the CDR3: TGTGCCAGCAGCCAAGGTCGGGGGTGGACTGAAGCTTTCTTT. Translated, it gives CASSQGRGWTEAFF. This rearrangement joins TRBV3-1 (or the pseudogene TRBV3-2) to TRBJ1-1; D may be TRBD1 (5 bases). The V gene lost 1 base and the J gene lost 5 bases, with 11 bases spanning the gap. The CDR3 sequence is 14 residues long. From germline, CDR1 is LGHDT and CDR2 YNNKEL (reference sequence).

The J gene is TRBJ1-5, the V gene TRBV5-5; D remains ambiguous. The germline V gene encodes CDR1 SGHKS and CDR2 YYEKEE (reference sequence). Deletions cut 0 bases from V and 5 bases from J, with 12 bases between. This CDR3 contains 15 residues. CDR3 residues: CASSLVGTGDQPQHF. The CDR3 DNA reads TGTGCCAGCAGCTTGGTTGGAACGGGCGATCAGCCCCAGCATTTT. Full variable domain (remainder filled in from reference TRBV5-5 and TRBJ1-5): DAGVTQSPTHLIKTRGQQVTLRCSPISGHKSVSWYQQVLGQGPQFIFQYYEKEERGRGNFPDRFSARQFPNYSSELNVNALLLGDSALYLCASSLVGTGDQPQHFGDGTRLSIL.

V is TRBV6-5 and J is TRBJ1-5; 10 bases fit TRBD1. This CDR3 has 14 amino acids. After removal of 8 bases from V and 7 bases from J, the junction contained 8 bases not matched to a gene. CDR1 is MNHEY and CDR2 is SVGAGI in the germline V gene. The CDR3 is CASWDRGGKQPQHF. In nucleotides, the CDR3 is TGTGCCAGCTGGGACAGGGGAGGGAAACAGCCCCAGCATTTT.

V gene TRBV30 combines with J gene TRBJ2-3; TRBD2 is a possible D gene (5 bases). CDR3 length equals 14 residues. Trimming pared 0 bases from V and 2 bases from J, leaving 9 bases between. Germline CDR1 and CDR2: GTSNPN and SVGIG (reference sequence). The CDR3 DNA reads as TGTGCCTGGAGTGTTCGGAGGAACACAGATACGCAGTATTTT. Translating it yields CAWSVRRNTDTQYF. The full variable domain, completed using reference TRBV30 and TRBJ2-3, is SQTIHQWPATLVQPVGSPLSLECTVEGTSNPNLYWYRQAAGRGLQLLFYSVGIGQISSEVPQNLSASRPQDRQFILSSKKLLLSDSGFYLCAWSVRRNTDTQYFGPGTRLTVL.

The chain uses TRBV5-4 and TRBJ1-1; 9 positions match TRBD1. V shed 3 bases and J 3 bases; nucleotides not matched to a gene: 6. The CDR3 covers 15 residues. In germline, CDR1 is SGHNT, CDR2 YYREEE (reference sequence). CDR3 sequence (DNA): TGTGCCAGCAGCTCCACAGGGGGCCCGGACACTGAAGCTTTCTTT. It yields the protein CASSSTGGPDTEAFF. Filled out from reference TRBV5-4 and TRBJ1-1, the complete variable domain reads ETGVTQSPTHLIKTRGQQVTLRCSSQSGHNTVSWYQQALGQGPQFIFQYYREEENGRGNFPPRFSGLQFPNYSSELNVNALELDDSALYLCASSSTGGPDTEAFFGQGTRLTVV.

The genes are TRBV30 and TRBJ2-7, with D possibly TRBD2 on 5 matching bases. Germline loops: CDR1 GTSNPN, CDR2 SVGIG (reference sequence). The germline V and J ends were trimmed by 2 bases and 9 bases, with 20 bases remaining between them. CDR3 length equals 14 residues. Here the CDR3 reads CAWSPYPMGRGQYF. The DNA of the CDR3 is TGTGCCTGGAGTCCATACCCCATGGGTCGGGGGCAGTACTTC.

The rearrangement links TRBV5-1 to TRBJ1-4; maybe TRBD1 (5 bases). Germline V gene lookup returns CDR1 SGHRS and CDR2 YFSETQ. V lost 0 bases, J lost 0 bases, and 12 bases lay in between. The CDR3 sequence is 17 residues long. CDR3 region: CASSLEGTQATNEKLFF. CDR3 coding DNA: TGCGCCAGCAGCTTGGAGGGGACGCAGGCAACTAATGAAAAACTGTTTTTT.

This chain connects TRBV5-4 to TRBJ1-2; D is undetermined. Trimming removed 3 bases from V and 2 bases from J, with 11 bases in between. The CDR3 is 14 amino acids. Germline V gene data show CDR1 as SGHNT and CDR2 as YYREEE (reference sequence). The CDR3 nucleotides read TGTGCCAGCAGCTCTGGCACACCCAACTATGGCTACACCTTC. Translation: CASSSGTPNYGYTF. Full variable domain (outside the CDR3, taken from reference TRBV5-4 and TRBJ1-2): ETGVTQSPTHLIKTRGQQVTLRCSSQSGHNTVSWYQQALGQGPQFIFQYYREEENGRGNFPPRFSGLQFPNYSSELNVNALELDDSALYLCASSSGTPNYGYTFGSGTRLTVV.

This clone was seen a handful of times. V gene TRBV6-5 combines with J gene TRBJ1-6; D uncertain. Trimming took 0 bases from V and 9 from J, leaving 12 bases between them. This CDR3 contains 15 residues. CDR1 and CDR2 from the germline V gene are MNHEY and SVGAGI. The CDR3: CASSYSYGDLSPLHF. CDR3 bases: TGTGCCAGCAGTTACTCGTACGGAGACCTTTCACCCCTCCACTTT.

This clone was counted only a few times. The CDR3 region has the DNA TGTGCCAGCGGTTGGGGGTCCTCGAACACTGAAGCTTTCTTT. This sequence encodes CASGWGSSNTEAFF. This chain links TRBV2 with TRBJ1-1, with D perhaps TRBD1 (5 bases). Germline assignment: CDR1 SNHLY and CDR2 FYNNEI. V lost 8 bases, J lost 1 base, and 14 bases lay in between. There are 14 residues in the CDR3.

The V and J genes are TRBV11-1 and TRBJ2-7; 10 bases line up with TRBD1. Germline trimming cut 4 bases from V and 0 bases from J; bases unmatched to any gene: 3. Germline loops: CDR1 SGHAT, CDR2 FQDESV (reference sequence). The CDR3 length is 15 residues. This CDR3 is CASSSGTGVSYEQYF. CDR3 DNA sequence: TGTGCCAGCAGCTCCGGGACAGGGGTCTCCTACGAGCAGTACTTC.

CDR3 nucleotide sequence: TGTGCCAGCAGCTTGTTACTGGGCACTGAAGCTTTCTTT. The encoded protein is CASSLLLGTEAFF. The chain recombines TRBV5-4 with TRBJ1-1, with D uncertain. Trimming removed 1 base from V and 4 bases from J, with 8 bases in between. The CDR3 consists of 13 residues. The germline gives CDR1 SGHNT, CDR2 YYREEE (reference sequence).

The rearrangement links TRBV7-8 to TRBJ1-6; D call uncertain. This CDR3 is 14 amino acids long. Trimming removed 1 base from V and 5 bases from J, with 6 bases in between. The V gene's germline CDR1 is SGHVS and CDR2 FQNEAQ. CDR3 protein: CASSLVQNNSPLHF. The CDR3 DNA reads TGTGCCAGCAGCTTAGTACAGAATAATTCACCCCTCCACTTT.

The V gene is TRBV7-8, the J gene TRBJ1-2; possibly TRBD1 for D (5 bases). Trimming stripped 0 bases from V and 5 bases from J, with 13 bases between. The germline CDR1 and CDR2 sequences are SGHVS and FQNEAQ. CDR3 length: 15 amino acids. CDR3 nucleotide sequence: TGTGCCAGCAGCTTAGCGAACGGGGGAACATATGGCTACACCTTC. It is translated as CASSLANGGTYGYTF.

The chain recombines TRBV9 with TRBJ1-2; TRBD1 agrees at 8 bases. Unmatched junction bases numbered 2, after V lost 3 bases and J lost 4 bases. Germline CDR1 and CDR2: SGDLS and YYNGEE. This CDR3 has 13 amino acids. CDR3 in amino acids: CASSADRAYGYTF. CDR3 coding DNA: TGTGCCAGCAGCGCGGACAGGGCCTATGGCTACACCTTC.

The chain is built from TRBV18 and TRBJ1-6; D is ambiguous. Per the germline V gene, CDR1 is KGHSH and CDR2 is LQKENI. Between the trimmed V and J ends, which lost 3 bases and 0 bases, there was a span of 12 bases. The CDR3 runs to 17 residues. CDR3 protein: CASSPVTESSYNSPLHF. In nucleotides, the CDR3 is TGTGCCAGCTCACCCGTGACGGAGAGCTCCTATAATTCACCCCTCCACTTT.